The 31 T cell receptor beta chains reported below all come from one sample, sequenced in a study of CD8+CD57+ T cells in acquired aplastic anemia. It was patients with CD8+CD57+ cell expansion by flow cytometry who were chosen for sequencing. Profiles of TCR beta VDJ and CDR3 were generated from a genomic DNA template. TCRdb fed the reads into MiXCR, producing one record per CDR3 protein. The sample holds 170,000 or so distinct CDR3 sequences; about 48% are singletons and the top ten take 30% to 40%. Sequencing was performed on sorted CD4+, CD8+, or CD8+CD57+ T cells (not recorded which) from PBMCs. Every receptor here comes from a human donor with aplastic anemia.

This clonotype was recorded once. This chain joins TRBV2 and TRBJ1-1; D is ambiguous. Germline CDR1 reads SNHLY; CDR2 reads FYNNEI. The ends were cut back, 2 bases at V and 8 bases at J, with 15 bases in the middle. The CDR3 sequence is 14 residues long. CDR3 region: CASSEHGAWVEAFF. In DNA, the CDR3 is TGTGCCAGCAGTGAACATGGCGCTTGGGTGGAAGCTTTCTTT.

In the case of this clonotype: The DNA is left out, because the CDR3 cannot be placed on it with certainty; the CDR3 is given as TCRdb lists it. The gene calls are TRBV9 and TRBJ1-5; TRBD1, the D gene given by the table, was not confirmed from the DNA. The length of the CDR3 is 15 amino acids, counting both ends. Germline CDR1 and CDR2: SGDLS and YYNGEE. CDR3 amino acids: CASSVAGGINQPQHF.

There are many counts of this clonotype. V usage is TRBV6-4 and J usage is TRBJ2-1; D not resolved. The CDR3 loop spans 14 amino acids. Germline V gene sequence: CDR1 MRHNA, CDR2 SNTAGT. Between the trimmed V and J ends, which lost 0 bases and 6 bases, there was a span of 9 bases. In DNA, the CDR3 is TGTGCCAGCAGTGACTCGAGTAGTGCCAATGAGCAGTTCTTC. Amino acid sequence: CASSDSSSANEQFF.

The chain joins TRBV24-1 to TRBJ1-5, with D unclear. This CDR3 region has 14 residues. The V gene's germline CDR1 is KGHDR and CDR2 SFDVKD. V was clipped by 1 base and J by 1 base, with 4 bases between them. The CDR3 DNA reads TGTGCCACCAGTGATTTAGAAAGCAATCAGCCCCAGCATTTT. This codes for CATSDLESNQPQHF.

V and J are TRBV2 and TRBJ1-1; D remains unclear. The germline CDR1 and CDR2 sequences are SNHLY and FYNNEI. There are 12 residues in the CDR3. V was trimmed by 6 bases and J by 1 base, leaving 6 bases between them. CDR3 amino acids: CASRLENTEAFF. CDR3 DNA sequence: TGTGCCAGCAGGTTGGAGAACACTGAAGCTTTCTTT.

This chain links TRBV15 with TRBJ2-1; D remains unclear. The length of the CDR3 is 11 residues. V was shortened by 4 bases and J by 6 bases, with 4 bases between the two germline ends. Germline V lookup: CDR1 LNHNV, CDR2 YYDKDF (reference sequence). CDR3 sequence (DNA): TGTGCCACCAGCATATTCAATGAGCAGTTCTTC. Protein sequence: CATSIFNEQFF. The variable domain in full, completed from reference TRBV15 and TRBJ2-1, reads DAMVIQNPRYQVTQFGKPVTLSCSQTLNHNVMYWYQQKSSQAPKLLFHYYDKDFNNEADTPDNFQSRRPNTSFCFLDIRSPGLGDTAMYLCATSIFNEQFFGPGTRLTVL.

This clonotype was seen more than once but under ten times. This rearrangement joins TRBV11-3 to TRBJ1-6; TRBD1 matches 7 bases. CDR1 SGHNT and CDR2 YENEEA come from the germline V gene. With 5 bases clipped from V and 7 bases from J, the junction kept 8 bases outside the gene matches. The CDR3 is 15 residues long. Here the CDR3 reads CASSTRQGHNSPLHF. The CDR3 nucleotides are TGTGCCAGCAGCACGCGACAGGGTCACAATTCACCCCTCCACTTT.

V gene TRBV7-3 combines with J gene TRBJ2-5; D may correspond to TRBD1 or TRBD2 (5 bases each). V lost 3 bases, J lost 5 bases, and 10 bases lay in between. The CDR3 runs to 13 residues. Germline V gives CDR1 SGHTA, CDR2 FQGTGA. The CDR3, as DNA: TGTGCCAGCAGCTTTGGGACCAGGGAGACCCAGTACTTC. Protein: CASSFGTRETQYF.

This clonotype was seen at least ten times. The chain joins TRBV5-1 to TRBJ1-6; D remains ambiguous. Germline values: CDR1 SGHRS, CDR2 YFSETQ. The CDR3 extends over 16 amino acids. The V end lost 0 bases, the J end lost 0 bases, and 7 bases lay between the germline ends. For the CDR3, the DNA is TGCGCCAGCAGCTTGGTGGGTGGCTCCTATAATTCACCCCTCCACTTT. Translated: CASSLVGGSYNSPLHF.

This chain joins TRBV24-1 and TRBJ1-1; D remains ambiguous. The V gene's germline CDR1 is KGHDR and CDR2 SFDVKD. CDR3 length: 14 amino acids. The V end lost 3 bases, the J end lost 2 bases, and 9 bases lay between the germline ends. The CDR3 sequence: CATSDDGGNTEAFF. CDR3 sequence (DNA): TGTGCCACCAGTGATGACGGCGGTAACACTGAAGCTTTCTTT.

This chain joins TRBV2 and TRBJ1-2, with 7 bases that match TRBD1. Germline assignment: CDR1 SNHLY and CDR2 FYNNEI. V lost 8 bases and J lost 8; bases outside the gene matches: 8. The CDR3 sequence is 12 residues long. CDR3 sequence reads: CASGGTAQGYTF. The CDR3 nucleotides read TGTGCCAGCGGGGGGACAGCCCAGGGCTACACCTTC.

The chain combines TRBV11-2 with TRBJ2-5, with TRBD2 identical over 9 bases. V gave up 0 bases and J gave up 3 bases; unmatched junction bases: 8. The CDR3 length is 17 residues. Germline CDR1 SGHAT, CDR2 FQNNGV. CDR3 protein: CASSLEGLAGVKETQYF. CDR3 DNA: TGTGCCAGCAGCTTAGAAGGATTAGCGGGGGTTAAAGAGACCCAGTACTTC.

The genes are TRBV11-2 and TRBJ2-1, with 10 bases matching TRBD2. Germline-derived CDR1 and CDR2 are SGHAT and FQNNGV. CDR3 length: 16 amino acids. V shed 6 bases and J 8 bases; nucleotides not matched to a gene: 13. In DNA form, the CDR3 reads TGTGCCAGCAGACCCCCGGAGAGCGGGAGGGCCGATGAGCAGTTCTTC. Amino acid sequence: CASRPPESGRADEQFF. Full variable domain (rest looked up from reference TRBV11-2 and TRBJ2-1): EAGVAQSPRYKIIEKRQSVAFWCNPISGHATLYWYQQILGQGPKLLIQFQNNGVVDDSQLPKDRFSAERLKGVDSTLKIQPAKLEDSAVYLCASRPPESGRADEQFFGPGTRLTVL.

The V and J genes are TRBV7-3 and TRBJ2-3, with D perhaps being TRBD1 or TRBD2 (5 bases each). V lost 4 bases to trimming and J lost 6 bases, with 14 bases between them. Germline CDR1 reads SGHTA; CDR2 reads FQGTGA. This CDR3 is built from 14 residues. CDR3 nucleotide sequence: TGTGCCAGCAGCTCGGGACCTGGACTGGATACGCAGTATTTT. Protein product: CASSSGPGLDTQYF.

The table lists this clonotype with many counts. V is TRBV29-1 and J is TRBJ1-2; tentatively, D is TRBD1 (5 bases). The germline gives CDR1 SQVTM, CDR2 ANQGSEA. The CDR3 has 13 amino acids. V gave up 2 bases and J gave up 2 bases, with 9 bases separating them. In DNA, the CDR3 is TGCAGCGTTGAACAGGGTGGGAACTATGGCTACACCTTC. It encodes CSVEQGGNYGYTF.

This clonotype was seen at least ten times. In DNA form, the CDR3 reads TGCGCCAGCAGCTACGGGACAGAAGCTTTCTTT. Protein sequence: CASSYGTEAFF. This chain links TRBV5-1 with TRBJ1-1; possible D gene TRBD1, 6 bases. The CDR3 extends over 11 amino acids. Trimming cost V 3 bases and J 8 bases, with 8 bases left between them. The germline V gene encodes CDR1 SGHRS and CDR2 YFSETQ.

The V and J genes are TRBV12-3 or TRBV12-4 and TRBJ2-7; a weak D match, TRBD1 (8 bases). The V and J ends lost 1 base and 3 bases respectively, with 34 bases between them. The CDR3 has 22 residues. The CDR3 here is CASSLGPPDWTGTNKIYYEQYF. In DNA, the CDR3 is TGTGCCAGCAGTTTAGGCCCCCCTGATTGGACAGGGACTAATAAAATCTACTACGAGCAGTACTTC.

This clonotype has a handful of counts. The J gene is TRBJ2-7, the V gene TRBV19; 7 bases fit TRBD1. In germline, CDR1 is LNHDA, CDR2 SQIVND (reference sequence). The CDR3 has 14 residues. V was clipped by 3 bases and J by 3 bases; unmatched bases: 5. The CDR3 nucleotides are TGTGCCAGTAGTATCCCAGGGGGAATCTACGAGCAGTACTTC. It specifies CASSIPGGIYEQYF. The full variable domain, with the rest looked up from reference TRBV19 and TRBJ2-7, is DGGITQSPKYLFRKEGQNVTLSCEQNLNHDAMYWYRQDPGQGLRLIYYSQIVNDFQKGDIAEGYSVSREKKESFPLTVTSAQKNPTAFYLCASSIPGGIYEQYFGPGTRLTVT.

This clonotype was observed once. The junction does not match germline at one end; this may be a read error. The rearrangement uses TRBV20-1 and TRBJ2-7; no firm D call. CDR3 size: 13 residues. Germline loops: CDR1 DFQATT, CDR2 SNEGSKA (reference sequence). CDR3 region: CSARAALYNEQYF. Here the CDR3 DNA reads TGCAGTGCTAGAGCCGCCCTCTATAACGAGCAGTACTTT.

The gene calls are TRBV7-2 and TRBJ2-7, with 9 bases that match TRBD1. The CDR3 is made up of 15 amino acids. With 0 bases clipped from V and 3 bases from J, the junction kept 3 bases outside the gene matches. Germline V gene data show CDR1 as SGHTA and CDR2 as FQGNSA. This CDR3 is CASSLAGTGLYEQYF. For the CDR3, the DNA is TGTGCCAGCAGCTTAGCCGGGACAGGGCTCTACGAGCAGTACTTC.

This clonotype appeared many times. The V and J genes are TRBV15 and TRBJ2-7, with 7 positions matching TRBD2. The ends lost 3 bases at V and 10 bases at J; junction bases unmatched: 12. Germline-derived CDR1 and CDR2 are LNHNV and YYDKDF (reference sequence). This CDR3 is 14 amino acids long. The CDR3 nucleotides are TGTGCCACCAGCAGGGTGCCCGCCGGGGAGGGCCAGTACTTC. Protein product: CATSRVPAGEGQYF.

The chain is built from TRBV10-1 and TRBJ2-3; 7 nucleotides agree with TRBD1. The trim removed 2 bases at V and 4 bases at J, leaving 6 bases unmatched. From germline, CDR1 is WNHNN and CDR2 SYGVQD (reference sequence). The length of the CDR3 is 15 residues. The CDR3: CASSEAGGLSDTQYF. In DNA, the CDR3 is TGCGCCAGCAGTGAGGCAGGGGGTCTCTCAGATACGCAGTATTTT.

The chain is built from TRBV15 and TRBJ1-3; D call uncertain. CDR3 length: 16 amino acids. The V end was cut by 3 bases, the J end by 0 bases, with 12 bases between. Germline CDR1 LNHNV, CDR2 YYDKDF (reference sequence). CDR3: CATSRAGLHSGNTIYF. In DNA, the CDR3 is TGTGCCACCAGCAGGGCAGGCCTACACTCTGGAAACACCATATATTTT.

This clonotype turned up a few times. The chain links TRBV24-1 to TRBJ1-2; 7 bases map to TRBD1. The V segment lost 5 bases and the J segment 4 bases; nucleotides outside the gene matches: 3. The CDR3 has 13 amino acids. CDR1 KGHDR and CDR2 SFDVKD come from the germline V gene. CDR3 amino acids: CATSARGSYGYTF. CDR3 DNA: TGTGCCACCAGTGCCAGGGGGAGCTATGGCTACACCTTC.

In this sample, this clonotype turned up many times. V gene TRBV10-1 combines with J gene TRBJ1-1, with 7 bases aligning to TRBD1. CDR1 and CDR2 from the germline V gene are WNHNN and SYGVQD (reference sequence). The CDR3 runs 16 residues. After removal of 5 bases from V and 0 bases from J, the junction contained 9 bases not matched to a gene. CDR3 amino acids: CASSPYRGNMNTEAFF. Here the CDR3 DNA reads TGCGCCAGCAGTCCTTACAGGGGAAACATGAACACTGAAGCTTTCTTT.

This clonotype was seen ten or more times. J is TRBJ1-2 and V is TRBV2; D remains unclear. Germline CDR1 reads SNHLY; CDR2 reads FYNNEI. CDR3 size: 13 residues. V lost 7 bases, J lost 6 bases, and 15 bases lay in between. DNA for the CDR3: TGTGCCAGCACTGGACCGCTGATACATGGCTACACCTTC. Protein product: CASTGPLIHGYTF.

This clonotype came up many times. J is TRBJ1-1 and V is TRBV6-5; no definite D call. Looked up from germline, CDR1 is MNHEY and CDR2 is SVGAGI. V was trimmed by 6 bases and J by 6 bases, leaving 17 bases between them. CDR3 size: 14 residues. Written as DNA, the CDR3 is TGTGCCAGCAGCTCCAGGCCTCTGGTCGCTGAAGCTTTCTTT. Translation: CASSSRPLVAEAFF.

The rearrangement uses TRBV2 and TRBJ1-5; tentatively, D is TRBD1 (6 bases). The length of the CDR3 is 13 residues. Trimming cost V 7 bases and J 3 bases, with 10 bases left between them. From germline, CDR1 is SNHLY and CDR2 FYNNEI. The CDR3 reads CASNGQSNQPQHF. CDR3 coding DNA: TGTGCCAGCAACGGACAGTCCAATCAGCCCCAGCATTTT.

CDR3 nucleotide sequence: TGTGCCACCAGTGATTATATGGCCGGGATCAGCACAGATACGCAGTATTTT. It translates to CATSDYMAGISTDTQYF. The genes are TRBV24-1 and TRBJ2-3, with D possibly matching TRBD2 (5 bases). The CDR3 is 17 residues long. V lost 2 bases and J lost 0, with 14 bases in between. Germline lookup yields CDR1 KGHDR and CDR2 SFDVKD.

This sequence joins TRBV5-1 and TRBJ2-7, with a weak D call TRBD2 (7 bases). This CDR3 is built from 16 residues. CDR1 and CDR2 (germline): SGHRS, YFSETQ. V was shortened by 3 bases and J by 0 bases, with 16 bases between the two germline ends. This chain's CDR3 is CASSWGGAGSSYEQYF. The CDR3 DNA reads TGCGCCAGCAGCTGGGGGGGGGCAGGTAGCTCCTACGAGCAGTACTTC.

The rearrangement uses TRBV24-1 and TRBJ2-5; the D gene is possibly TRBD1 (6 bases). V lost 1 base and J 6 bases, leaving 17 bases between the germline ends. The CDR3 extends over 16 amino acids. Germline V CDR1 and CDR2: KGHDR, SFDVKD. CDR3 nucleotides: TGTGCCACCAGTGATTTTTCGGGCACAGGGCAAAAGACCCAGTACTTC. As protein: CATSDFSGTGQKTQYF.